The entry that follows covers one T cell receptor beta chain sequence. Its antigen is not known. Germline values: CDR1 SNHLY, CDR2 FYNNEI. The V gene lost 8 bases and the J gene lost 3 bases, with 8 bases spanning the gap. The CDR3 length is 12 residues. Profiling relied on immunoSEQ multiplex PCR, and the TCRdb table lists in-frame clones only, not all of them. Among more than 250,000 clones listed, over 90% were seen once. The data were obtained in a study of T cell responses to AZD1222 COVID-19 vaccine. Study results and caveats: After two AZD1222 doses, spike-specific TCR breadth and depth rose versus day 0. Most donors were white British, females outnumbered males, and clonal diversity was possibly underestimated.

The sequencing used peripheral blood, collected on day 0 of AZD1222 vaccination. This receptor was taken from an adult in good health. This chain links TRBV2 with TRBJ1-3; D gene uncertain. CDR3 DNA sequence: TGTGCCAGCGGAAGTGGTGGAAACACCATATATTTT. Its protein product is CASGSGGNTIYF.